The entry below describes one T cell receptor beta chain. Its antigen is unidentified. This sample holds PBMCs from around 9.9 ml fresh peripheral blood. RNA transcripts yielded amplified TCR beta CDR3 regions. A first-round RT-PCR of the TCR CDR3 used the HTBI primer set. TCRdb reanalysed the multiplex PCR reads using MiXCR and keeps one entry per CDR3 protein. The data hold 340,000 or so distinct CDR3 sequences, with 16% observed a single time. This CDR3 contains 15 residues. The germline V and J ends were trimmed by 6 bases and 1 base, with 13 bases remaining between them. Per germline, CDR1 LNHDA and CDR2 SQIVND (reference sequence). This sample was taken from a study of T cells in Graves' hyperthyroidism and ophthalmopathy. Findings and limits, study-wide: The blood repertoire included most of the expanded thyroid clonotypes above 0.001. Stable hyperthyroidism was told apart from ophthalmopathy by a model built on 13 V-J features.

Sequencing was done on a sample of blood. The chain is built from TRBV19 and TRBJ1-3; a possible D gene is TRBD1 (5 bases). The receptor comes from a man aged 25 to 45 with Graves' hyperthyroidism. The CDR3 nucleotides are TGTGCCAGTAGACCGTGGGGACGATCTGGAAACACCATATATTTT. It encodes CASRPWGRSGNTIYF.